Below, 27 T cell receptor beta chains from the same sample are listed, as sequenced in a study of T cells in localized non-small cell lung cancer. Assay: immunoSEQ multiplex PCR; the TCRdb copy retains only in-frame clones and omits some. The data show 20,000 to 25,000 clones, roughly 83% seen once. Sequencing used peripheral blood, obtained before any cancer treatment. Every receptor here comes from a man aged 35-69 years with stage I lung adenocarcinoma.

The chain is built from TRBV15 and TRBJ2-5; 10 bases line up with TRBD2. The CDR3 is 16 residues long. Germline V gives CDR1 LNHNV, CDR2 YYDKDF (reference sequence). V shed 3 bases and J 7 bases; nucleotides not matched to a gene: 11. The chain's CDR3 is CATSSPGLAELPTQYF. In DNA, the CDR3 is TGTGCCACCAGCAGCCCCGGACTAGCGGAGCTCCCGACCCAGTACTTC.

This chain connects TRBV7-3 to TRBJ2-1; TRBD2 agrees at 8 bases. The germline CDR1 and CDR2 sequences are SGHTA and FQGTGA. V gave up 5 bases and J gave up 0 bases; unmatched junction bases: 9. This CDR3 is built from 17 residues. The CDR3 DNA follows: TGTGCCAGCAGCCTGGCAGGCGGGGGGAGCTCCTACAATGAGCAGTTCTTC. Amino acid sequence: CASSLAGGGSSYNEQFF.

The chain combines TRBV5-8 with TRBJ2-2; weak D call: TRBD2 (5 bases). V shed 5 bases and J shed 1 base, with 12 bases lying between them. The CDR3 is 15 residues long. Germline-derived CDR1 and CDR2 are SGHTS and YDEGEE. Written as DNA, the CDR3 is TGTGCCAGCAGTCAAGGACTGTTGAACACCGGGGAGCTGTTTTTT. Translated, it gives CASSQGLLNTGELFF.

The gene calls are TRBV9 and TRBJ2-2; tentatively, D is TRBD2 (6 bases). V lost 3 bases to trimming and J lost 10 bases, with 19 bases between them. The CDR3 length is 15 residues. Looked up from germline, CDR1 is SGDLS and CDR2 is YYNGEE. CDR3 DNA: TGTGCCAGCAGCGCAGCCGGGTCCCCGGGAGAGGAGCTGTTTTTT. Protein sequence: CASSAAGSPGEELFF.

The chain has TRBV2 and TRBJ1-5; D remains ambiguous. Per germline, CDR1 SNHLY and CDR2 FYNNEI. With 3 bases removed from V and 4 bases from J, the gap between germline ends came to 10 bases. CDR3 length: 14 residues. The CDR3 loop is CASSDPERNQPQHF. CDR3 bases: TGTGCCAGCAGTGACCCAGAGAGAAATCAGCCCCAGCATTTT.

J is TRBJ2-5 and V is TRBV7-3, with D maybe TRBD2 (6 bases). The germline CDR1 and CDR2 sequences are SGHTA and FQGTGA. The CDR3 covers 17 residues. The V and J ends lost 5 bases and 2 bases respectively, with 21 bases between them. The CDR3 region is CASSTLRGLAQQETQYF. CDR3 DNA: TGTGCCAGCAGCACCCTCCGGGGGTTGGCGCAGCAAGAGACCCAGTACTTC.

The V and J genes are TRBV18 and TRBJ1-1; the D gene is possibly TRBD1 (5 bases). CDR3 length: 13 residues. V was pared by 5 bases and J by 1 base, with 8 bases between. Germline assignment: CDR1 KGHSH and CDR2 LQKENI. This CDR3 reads CASSLQANTEAFF. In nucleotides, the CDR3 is TGTGCCAGCTCATTACAGGCGAACACTGAAGCTTTCTTT.

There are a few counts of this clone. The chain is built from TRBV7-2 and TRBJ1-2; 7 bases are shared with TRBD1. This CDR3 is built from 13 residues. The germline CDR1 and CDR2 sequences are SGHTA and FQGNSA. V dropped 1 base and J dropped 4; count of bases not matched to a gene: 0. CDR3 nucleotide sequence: TGTGCCAGCAGCTTAGACAGGGGCTATGGCTACACCTTC. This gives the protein CASSLDRGYGYTF.

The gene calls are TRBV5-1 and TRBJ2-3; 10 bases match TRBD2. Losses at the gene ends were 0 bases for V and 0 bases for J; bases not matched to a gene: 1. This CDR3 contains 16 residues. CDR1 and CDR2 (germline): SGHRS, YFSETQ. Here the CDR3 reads CASSLATSGSTDTQYF. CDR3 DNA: TGCGCCAGCAGCTTGGCGACTAGCGGGAGCACAGATACGCAGTATTTT.

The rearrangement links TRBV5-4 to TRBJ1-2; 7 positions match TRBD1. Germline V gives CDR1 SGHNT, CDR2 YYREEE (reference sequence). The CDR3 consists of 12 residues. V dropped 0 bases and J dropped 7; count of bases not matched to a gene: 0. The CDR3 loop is CASSLDRGGYTF. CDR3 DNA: TGTGCCAGCAGCTTGGACAGGGGTGGCTACACCTTC. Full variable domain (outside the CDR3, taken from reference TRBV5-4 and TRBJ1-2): ETGVTQSPTHLIKTRGQQVTLRCSSQSGHNTVSWYQQALGQGPQFIFQYYREEENGRGNFPPRFSGLQFPNYSSELNVNALELDDSALYLCASSLDRGGYTFGSGTRLTVV.

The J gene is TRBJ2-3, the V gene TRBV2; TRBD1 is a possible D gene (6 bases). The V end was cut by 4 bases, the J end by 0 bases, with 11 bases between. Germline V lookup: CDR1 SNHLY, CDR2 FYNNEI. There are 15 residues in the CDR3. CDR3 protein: CASSVQGPSTDTQYF. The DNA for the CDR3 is TGTGCCAGCAGTGTACAGGGCCCTAGCACAGATACGCAGTATTTT.

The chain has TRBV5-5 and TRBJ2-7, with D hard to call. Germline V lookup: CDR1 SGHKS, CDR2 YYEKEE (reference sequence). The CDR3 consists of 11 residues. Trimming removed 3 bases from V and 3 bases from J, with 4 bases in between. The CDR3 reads CASSSNYEQYF. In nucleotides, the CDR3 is TGTGCCAGCAGCTCCAACTACGAGCAGTACTTC. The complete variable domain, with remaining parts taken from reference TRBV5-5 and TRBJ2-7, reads DAGVTQSPTHLIKTRGQQVTLRCSPISGHKSVSWYQQVLGQGPQFIFQYYEKEERGRGNFPDRFSARQFPNYSSELNVNALLLGDSALYLCASSSNYEQYFGPGTRLTVT.

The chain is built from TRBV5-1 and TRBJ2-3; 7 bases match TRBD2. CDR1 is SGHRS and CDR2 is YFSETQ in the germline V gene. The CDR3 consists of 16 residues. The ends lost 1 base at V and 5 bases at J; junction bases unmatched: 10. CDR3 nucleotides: TGCGCCAGCAGCTTGATAGCGCGGGAGTTGGGAGATACGCAGTATTTT. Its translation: CASSLIARELGDTQYF.

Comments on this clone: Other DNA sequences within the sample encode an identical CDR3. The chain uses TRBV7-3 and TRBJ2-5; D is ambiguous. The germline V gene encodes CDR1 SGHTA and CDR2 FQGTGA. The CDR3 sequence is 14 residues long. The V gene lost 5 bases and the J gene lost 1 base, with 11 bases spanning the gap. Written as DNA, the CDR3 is TGTGCCAGCAGCCCCACCGGGCTCCAAGAGACCCAGTACTTC. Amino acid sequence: CASSPTGLQETQYF.

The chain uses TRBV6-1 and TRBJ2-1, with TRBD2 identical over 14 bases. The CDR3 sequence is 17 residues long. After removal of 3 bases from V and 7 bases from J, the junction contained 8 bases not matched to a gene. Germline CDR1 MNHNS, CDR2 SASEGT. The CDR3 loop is CASSETSGRAVSNEQFF. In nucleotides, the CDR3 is TGTGCCAGCAGTGAGACTAGCGGGAGGGCCGTGTCAAATGAGCAGTTCTTC.

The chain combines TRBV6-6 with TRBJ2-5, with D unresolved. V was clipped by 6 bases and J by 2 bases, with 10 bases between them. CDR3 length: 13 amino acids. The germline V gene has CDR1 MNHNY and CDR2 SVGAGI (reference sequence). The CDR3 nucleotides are TGTGCCAGCAGCCCCCGAGGACAAGAGACCCAGTACTTC. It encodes CASSPRGQETQYF.

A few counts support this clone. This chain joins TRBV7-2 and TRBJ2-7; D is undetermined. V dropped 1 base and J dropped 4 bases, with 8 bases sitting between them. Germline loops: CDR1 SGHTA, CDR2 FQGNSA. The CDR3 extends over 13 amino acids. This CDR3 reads CASSLVSQYEQYF. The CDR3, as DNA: TGTGCCAGCAGCTTAGTCTCTCAATACGAGCAGTACTTC.

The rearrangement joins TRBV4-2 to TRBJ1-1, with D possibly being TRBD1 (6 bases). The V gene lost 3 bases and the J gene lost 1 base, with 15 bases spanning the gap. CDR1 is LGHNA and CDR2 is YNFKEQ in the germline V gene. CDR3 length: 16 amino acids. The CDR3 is CASSHRPGQPNTEAFF. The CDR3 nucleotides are TGTGCCAGCAGCCACCGTCCGGGACAACCGAACACTGAAGCTTTCTTT.

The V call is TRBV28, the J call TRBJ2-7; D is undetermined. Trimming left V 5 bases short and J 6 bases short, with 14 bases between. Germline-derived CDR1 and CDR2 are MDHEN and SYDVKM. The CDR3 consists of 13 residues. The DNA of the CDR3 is TGTGCCAGCAGTCCTCCCGCGAATGGCGAGCAGTACTTC. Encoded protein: CASSPPANGEQYF.

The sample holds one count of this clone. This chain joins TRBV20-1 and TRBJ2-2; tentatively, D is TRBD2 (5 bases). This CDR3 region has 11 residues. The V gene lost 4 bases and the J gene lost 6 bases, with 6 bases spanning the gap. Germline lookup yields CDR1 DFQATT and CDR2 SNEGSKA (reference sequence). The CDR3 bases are TGCAGTGCTACCGGGGCCGGGGAGCTGTTTTTT. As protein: CSATGAGELFF.

The CDR3 region is CASSLAGEGDEKLFF. In DNA, the CDR3 is TGTGCCAGCAGCTTGGCCGGGGAGGGTGATGAAAAACTGTTTTTT. V usage is TRBV5-4 and J usage is TRBJ1-4; the D is unclear. Germline loops: CDR1 SGHNT, CDR2 YYREEE (reference sequence). V shed 0 bases and J shed 6 bases, with 12 bases lying between them. This CDR3 spans 15 amino acids. Full variable domain (missing parts from reference TRBV5-4 and TRBJ1-4): ETGVTQSPTHLIKTRGQQVTLRCSSQSGHNTVSWYQQALGQGPQFIFQYYREEENGRGNFPPRFSGLQFPNYSSELNVNALELDDSALYLCASSLAGEGDEKLFFGSGTQLSVL.

In DNA form, the CDR3 reads TGTGCCAGCAGTTGGCCCGCCATGACCAAAAACATTCAGTACTTC. This encodes CASSWPAMTKNIQYF. The chain is built from TRBV28 and TRBJ2-4, with unresolved D. Looked up from germline, CDR1 is MDHEN and CDR2 is SYDVKM. The V end was cut by 4 bases, the J end by 2 bases, with 12 bases between. This CDR3 has 15 residues.

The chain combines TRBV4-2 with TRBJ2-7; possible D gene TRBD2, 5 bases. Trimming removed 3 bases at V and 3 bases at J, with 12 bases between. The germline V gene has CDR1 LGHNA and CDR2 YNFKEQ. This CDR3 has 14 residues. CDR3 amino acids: CASSHPGELYEQYF. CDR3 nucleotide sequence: TGTGCCAGCAGCCACCCCGGGGAACTCTACGAGCAGTACTTC.

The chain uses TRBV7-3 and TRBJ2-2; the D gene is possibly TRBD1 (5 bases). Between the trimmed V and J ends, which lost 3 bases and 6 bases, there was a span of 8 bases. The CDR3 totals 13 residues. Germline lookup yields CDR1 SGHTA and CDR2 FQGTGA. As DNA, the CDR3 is TGTGCCAGCAGCTTGGCAGGGCCCGGGGAGCTGTTTTTT. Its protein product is CASSLAGPGELFF.

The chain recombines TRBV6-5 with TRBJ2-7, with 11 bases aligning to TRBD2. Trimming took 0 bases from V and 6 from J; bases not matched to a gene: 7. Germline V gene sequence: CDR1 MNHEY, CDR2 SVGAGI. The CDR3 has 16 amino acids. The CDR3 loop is CASSYSPSSGRTEQYF. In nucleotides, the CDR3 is TGTGCCAGCAGTTACTCCCCCTCTAGCGGGAGGACCGAGCAGTACTTC.

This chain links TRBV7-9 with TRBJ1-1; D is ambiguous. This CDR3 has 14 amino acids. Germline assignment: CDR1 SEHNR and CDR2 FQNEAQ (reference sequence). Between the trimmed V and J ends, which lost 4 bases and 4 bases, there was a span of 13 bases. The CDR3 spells CASSSLYGSTEAFF. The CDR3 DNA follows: TGTGCCAGCAGCTCTTTGTATGGAAGCACTGAAGCTTTCTTT.

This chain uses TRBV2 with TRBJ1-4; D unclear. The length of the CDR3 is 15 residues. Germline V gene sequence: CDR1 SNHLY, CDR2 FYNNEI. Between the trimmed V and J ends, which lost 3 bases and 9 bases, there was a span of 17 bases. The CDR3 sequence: CASSEDSPSGQKLFF. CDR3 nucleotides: TGTGCCAGCAGTGAGGATTCCCCATCTGGCCAAAAACTGTTTTTT.